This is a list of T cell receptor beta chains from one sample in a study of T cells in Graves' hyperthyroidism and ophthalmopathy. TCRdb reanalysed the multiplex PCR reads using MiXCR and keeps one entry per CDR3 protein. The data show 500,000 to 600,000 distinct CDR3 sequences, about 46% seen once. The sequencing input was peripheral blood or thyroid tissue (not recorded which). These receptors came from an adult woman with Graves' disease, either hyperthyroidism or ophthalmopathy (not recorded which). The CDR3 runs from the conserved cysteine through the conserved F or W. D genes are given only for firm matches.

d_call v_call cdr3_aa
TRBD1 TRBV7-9 CASSRTGSDTEAFF
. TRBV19 CASSLRDSGIEPQHF
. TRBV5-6 CASSLTINTGELFF
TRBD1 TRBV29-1 CSVPGQGPSGNTEAFF
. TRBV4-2 CASSQRGALNTEAFF
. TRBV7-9 CASSDPLSETQYF
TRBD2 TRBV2 CASSPTSGRGSGANVLTF
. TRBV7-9 CASASWLGETQYF
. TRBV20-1 CSAKGQGNEKLFF
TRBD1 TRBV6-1 CASSSGTETGELFF
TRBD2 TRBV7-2 CASSLGGTITYEQYF
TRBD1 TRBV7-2 CASSPGTAETQYF
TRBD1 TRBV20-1 CSAATGTGYLETQYF
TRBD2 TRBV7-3 CASSSGTSGQETQYF
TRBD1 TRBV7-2 CASSLGTGNNSPLHF
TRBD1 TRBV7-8 CASSLADRVNSGELFF
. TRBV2 CASTLTDTQYF
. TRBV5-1 CASSWGPGNNSPLHF
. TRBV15 CATSRVAETYQETQYF
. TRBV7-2 CASSLGGSGGEKLFF
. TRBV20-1 CSARIRNEKLFF
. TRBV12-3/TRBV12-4 CASSRPGRFEPQHF
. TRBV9 CASSYSPAPNTEALF
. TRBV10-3 CATVDSSNGYTF
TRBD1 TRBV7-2 CASSRNTGVGEQYF
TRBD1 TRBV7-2 CASRQGQAASGNTIYF
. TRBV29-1 CSVDGGMASKETQYF
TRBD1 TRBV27 CASSLKPGQGPGYTF
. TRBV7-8 CASSMDSSYNSPLHF
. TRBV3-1 CASSGALGRLFF
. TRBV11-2 CASSSAGVGSPLHF
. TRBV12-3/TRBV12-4 CASSLWMRTQYF
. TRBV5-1 CASSSLGARGNTIYF
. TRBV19 CASSHPARYEQYF
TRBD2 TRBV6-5 CATLRLAGTEQYF
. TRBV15 CATSRGLTSQETQYF
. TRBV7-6 CASSGRDGPMETQYF
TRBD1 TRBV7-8 CASSFREDRGETQYF
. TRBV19 CASSIDKRRTYGYTF
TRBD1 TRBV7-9 CASSLGTGGRTEAFF
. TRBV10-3 CAIKAGPDNTEAFF
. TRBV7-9 CASSLHDRAGETQYF
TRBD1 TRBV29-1 CSVIRTGKNTEAFF
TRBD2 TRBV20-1 CSVNTREGREQFF
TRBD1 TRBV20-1 CSARRGQGTYNEKLFF
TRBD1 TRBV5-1 CASSSQTGRSYNSPLHF
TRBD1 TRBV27 CASGAGGRSYGYTF
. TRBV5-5 CASSLEREQETQYF
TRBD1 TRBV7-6 CASSSWTGGLKTQYF
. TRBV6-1 CASSDRGDLSPGYTF
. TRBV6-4 CASSVEPSQPQHF
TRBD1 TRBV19 CASSGGTGVPGELFF
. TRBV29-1 CSVGPTGYDEAFF
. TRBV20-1 CSARDLTGTNTEAFF
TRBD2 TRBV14 CASSQDFGAGVFETQYF